A selection of T cell receptor beta chains follows, all from one sample in a study of T cell changes during pregnancy in multiple sclerosis. Sequencing was performed with immunoSEQ multiplex PCR; in TCRdb, only in-frame clones are kept and a portion is missing. Among some 55,000 clones listed, around 87% were seen once. Sequencing input: peripheral blood from another person, used as feeder cells. These receptors were collected from a human donor whose cells served as feeder cells for cultures in a pregnancy study. Each CDR3 is given with its conserved first and last residue. A D gene is named only where the DNA matches it firmly. Clone size is shown for a subset of rows, as once, few, many or a class of expanded clone.

V,J,size,D,DNA,CDR3
TRBV6-5,TRBJ2-7,-,-,TGTGCCAGCGCCAAGGACTCCCCCCCCTACGAGCAGTACTTC,CASAKDSPPYEQYF
TRBV25-1,TRBJ1-2,-,-,TGTGCCAGCAGTGACGGTCGCTATGGCTACACCTTC,CASSDGRYGYTF
TRBV10-3,TRBJ1-2,-,-,TGTGCCATCAGGGACAGTGCCTATGGCTACACCTTC,CAIRDSAYGYTF
TRBV6-1,TRBJ2-5,few,-,TGTGCCAGCACCTTGAACGTCGGAGAGACCCAGTACTTC,CASTLNVGETQYF
TRBV5-5,TRBJ2-3,once,-,TGTGCCAGCAGCCGGTTTGGAGATACGCAGTATTTT,CASSRFGDTQYF
TRBV15,TRBJ2-7,-,TRBD1,TGTGCCACCAGCAGAGAAGGACAGGGAAATGAGCAGTACTTC,CATSREGQGNEQYF
TRBV29-1,TRBJ1-3,-,TRBD1,TGCAGCGTTTCGGGACAGATCATCTCTGGAAACACCATATATTTT,CSVSGQIISGNTIYF
TRBV6-6,TRBJ1-2,-,TRBD1,TGTGCCAGCAGACCAGCGGACAGGGCTTATGGCTACACCTTC,CASRPADRAYGYTF
TRBV6-1,TRBJ1-1,-,-,TGTGCCAGCAGTGTCTCCTTGAACACTGAAGCTTTCTTT,CASSVSLNTEAFF
TRBV11-2,TRBJ2-1,-,TRBD2,TGTGCCAGCAGCATGGGGACTAGCGGGGACAATGAGCAGTTCTTC,CASSMGTSGDNEQFF
TRBV7-2,TRBJ2-1,-,-,TGTGCCAGCAGCCTGAGAAGGCCCGGGAATGAGCAGTTCTTC,CASSLRRPGNEQFF
TRBV11-2,TRBJ1-1,-,-,TGTGCCAGCAGCGCGTCAGGGAGGAGATTGGGGAACACTGAAGCTTTCTTT,CASSASGRRLGNTEAFF
TRBV7-6,TRBJ2-5,-,-,TGTGCCAGCAGCTTAGGGGCAGGGCAGCACAGCCAAGAGACCCAGTACTTC,CASSLGAGQHSQETQYF
TRBV7-7,TRBJ1-1,-,-,TGTGCCAGCAGCTATGACAGAAACACTGAAGCTTTCTTT,CASSYDRNTEAFF
TRBV7-9,TRBJ2-2,-,-,TGTGCCAGCAGCTTAGGGCAGGTTAAGAACACCGGGGAGCTGTTTTTT,CASSLGQVKNTGELFF
TRBV7-9,TRBJ2-2,-,TRBD1,TGTGCCAGCGGCCAGGGACAGGGGACCGGGGAGCTGTTTTTT,CASGQGQGTGELFF
TRBV5-4,TRBJ2-7,-,-,TGTGCCAGCAGCTTGGAGCCGGGCTCCTCCTACGAGCAGTACTTC,CASSLEPGSSYEQYF
TRBV5-1,TRBJ1-2,-,-,TGCGCCAGCAGCCAAGGGACTCCTTTTTATGGCTACACCTTC,CASSQGTPFYGYTF
TRBV6-1,TRBJ2-7,once,TRBD2,TGTGCCAGCAGTGCCGCTAGCGGGGGTTACGAGCAGTACTTC,CASSAASGGYEQYF
TRBV4-3,TRBJ2-7,-,TRBD2,TGCGCCAGCAGCCAAGCTTCGGGAGGTTATGGCGAGCAGTACTTC,CASSQASGGYGEQYF
TRBV13,TRBJ2-5,-,-,TGTGCCAGCAGCTTCAGGCAGGGCCGAGAGACCCAGTACTTC,CASSFRQGRETQYF
TRBV29-1,TRBJ2-2,-,TRBD1,TGCAGCGTAGGAAAGGGGGCGGGCACCGGGGAGCTGTTTTTT,CSVGKGAGTGELFF
TRBV7-9,TRBJ2-1,-,-,TGTGCCAGCAGCTTGACAAGGGACTACAATGAGCAGTTCTTC,CASSLTRDYNEQFF
TRBV2,TRBJ1-2,-,-,TGTGCCAGCAGTGAGCAGGGGAACTATGGCTACACCTTC,CASSEQGNYGYTF
TRBV18,TRBJ1-2,-,-,TGTGCCAGCTCATTCCGACAGGAGTATGGCTACACCTTC,CASSFRQEYGYTF
TRBV6-5,TRBJ1-2,-,-,TGTGCCACCCCGGGTAATGGCTATGGCTACACCTTC,CATPGNGYGYTF
TRBV7-2,TRBJ2-7,few,-,TGTGCCAGCAGTTCGATGGCCCGTCGAGAGCAGTACTTC,CASSSMARREQYF
TRBV4-1,TRBJ2-1,-,TRBD2,TGCGCCAGCAGCCATCTCGGGGCGGGGGAGTTCGATGAGCAGTTCTTC,CASSHLGAGEFDEQFF
TRBV9,TRBJ1-3,-,-,TGTGCCAGCAGCGTGGCCGACCGCCACTCTGGAAACACCATATATTTT,CASSVADRHSGNTIYF
TRBV6-5,TRBJ2-1,once,TRBD1,TGTGCCAGCAGGACCGGGACAGGGGGTCGTGAGCAGTTCTTC,CASRTGTGGREQFF
TRBV28,TRBJ2-2,-,TRBD2,TGTGCCAGCAGTTTATGGAGACTAGCGGGGGGGCCCGGGGAGCTGTTTTTT,CASSLWRLAGGPGELFF
TRBV28,TRBJ2-4,-,-,TGTGCCAGCAGTTTATGGGAAAAAAACATTCAGTACTTC,CASSLWEKNIQYF
TRBV9,TRBJ1-2,-,TRBD1,TGTGCCAGCAGCTCTCGACCCCAATTGGGACAGGATACCTATGGCTACACCTTC,CASSSRPQLGQDTYGYTF
TRBV27,TRBJ2-1,-,-,TGTGCCAGCACTTTCTACAATGAGCAGTTCTTC,CASTFYNEQFF
TRBV2,TRBJ1-2,few,TRBD1,TGTGCCAGCAGTGGGGCCGGGACAGAGTATGGCTACACCTTC,CASSGAGTEYGYTF
TRBV9,TRBJ2-7,-,-,TGTGCCAGCAGCGTAACCGACTTCTCCTACGAGCAGTACTTC,CASSVTDFSYEQYF
TRBV5-5,TRBJ2-5,-,-,TGTGCCAGCAGCCAGGGGGGTGTCCAAGAGACCCAGTACTTC,CASSQGGVQETQYF
TRBV7-9,TRBJ1-1,-,-,TGTGCCAGCAGCACGGGACGAGCGAACACTGAAGCTTTCTTT,CASSTGRANTEAFF
TRBV2,TRBJ2-7,-,-,TGTGCCAGCAGTCCAGACGGGCGGGGTTCCTTGCAAGAGCAGTACTTC,CASSPDGRGSLQEQYF
TRBV6-1,TRBJ2-1,-,TRBD1,TGTGCCAGCAGTGGGCGGACAGGGGGCTTCAATGAGCAGTTCTTC,CASSGRTGGFNEQFF
TRBV7-3,TRBJ2-1,-,-,TGTGCCAGCAGCTTAGCGGCGAGCTCCTACAATGAGCAGTTCTTC,CASSLAASSYNEQFF
TRBV25-1,TRBJ1-2,-,TRBD1,TGTGCCAGCAGTGGCCAACGGGGGACAGAGGACTACACCTTC,CASSGQRGTEDYTF
TRBV6-5,TRBJ2-7,-,-,TGTGCCAGCAGTTACTTTGGGACCGAGTACGAGCAGTACTTC,CASSYFGTEYEQYF
TRBV7-2,TRBJ1-5,-,TRBD1,TGTGCCAGCAGCTTAAGGTCACAGGGGGTTTTAGTTCAGCCCCAGCATTTT,CASSLRSQGVLVQPQHF
TRBV5-1,TRBJ1-1,-,-,TGCGCCAGCAGCTTGGGAAGATTGGACACTGAAGCTTTCTTT,CASSLGRLDTEAFF
TRBV27,TRBJ2-7,-,TRBD2,TGTGCCAGCAGTCCAAGGACTAGCGGGGGGAGCCACGAGCAGTACTTC,CASSPRTSGGSHEQYF
TRBV5-4,TRBJ2-3,-,TRBD2,TGTGCCAGCAGCTTTAGCGGGGGGTATCCCCTCCCCTCACCAAATACGCAGTATTTT,CASSFSGGYPLPSPNTQYF
TRBV7-9,TRBJ2-7,once,TRBD1,TGTGCCAGCACCCTGAGACAGGGGGGCTACGAGCAGTACTTC,CASTLRQGGYEQYF
TRBV7-9,TRBJ1-3,-,-,TGTGCCAGCAGCCCCTTAAGAGTCACCATATATTTT,CASSPLRVTIYF
TRBV6-1,TRBJ2-7,few,-,TGTGCCAGCAGTCTAAGGGGGTACGAGCAGTACTTC,CASSLRGYEQYF
TRBV5-1,TRBJ1-1,-,TRBD1,TGCGCCAGCAGCTCGACAGGGTTCGGCACTGAAGCTTTCTTT,CASSSTGFGTEAFF
TRBV7-3,TRBJ1-2,-,-,TGTGCCAGCAGCCTCTTGGGGGGTAGCTATGGCTACACCTTC,CASSLLGGSYGYTF
TRBV2,TRBJ2-1,-,-,TGTGCCAGCAGTGAAGCAGGGGGGGTTGTGCAGTTCTTC,CASSEAGGVVQFF